This T cell receptor (beta chain) was observed in a study of blood T cell repertoires in COVID-19. Study overall: PBMCs, B-cell-depleted T cells, or T cells provided the cDNA or gDNA that made up the material.

Sequencing used immunoSEQ multiplex PCR; TCRdb keeps in-frame clones, though not all of them. The sample shows around 94,000 clones, around 73% of them seen only once. This sequence originates from a man between 60 and 70 years old with active or convalescent COVID-19. Sequenced: peripheral blood.

In nucleotides, the CDR3 is TGTGCCGGCCGGACAGGGCCTTTTACTGAAGCTTTCTTT. Protein: CAGRTGPFTEAFF. J is TRBJ1-1 and V is TRBV2; 8 bases agree with TRBD1. This CDR3 contains 13 residues. The ends lost 11 bases at V and 5 bases at J; junction bases unmatched: 10. Germline V gene lookup returns CDR1 SNHLY and CDR2 FYNNEI.